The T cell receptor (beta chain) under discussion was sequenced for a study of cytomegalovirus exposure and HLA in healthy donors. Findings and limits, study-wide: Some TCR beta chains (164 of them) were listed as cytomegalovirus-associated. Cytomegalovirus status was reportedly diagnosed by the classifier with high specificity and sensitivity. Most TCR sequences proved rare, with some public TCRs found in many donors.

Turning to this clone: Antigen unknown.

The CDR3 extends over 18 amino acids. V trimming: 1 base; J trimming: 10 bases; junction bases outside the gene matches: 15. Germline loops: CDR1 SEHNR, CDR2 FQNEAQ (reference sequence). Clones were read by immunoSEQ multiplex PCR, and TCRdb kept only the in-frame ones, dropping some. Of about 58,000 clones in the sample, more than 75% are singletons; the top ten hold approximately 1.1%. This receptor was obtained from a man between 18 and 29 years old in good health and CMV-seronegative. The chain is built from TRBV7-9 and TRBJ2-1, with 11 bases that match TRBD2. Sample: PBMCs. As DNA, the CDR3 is TGTGCCAGCAGCTTAGGGCTAACGACTAGCGGGAAGGAGGGGGAGCAGTTCTTC. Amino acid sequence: CASSLGLTTSGKEGEQFF.